Sequencing of this TCR beta chain was carried out in a study of T cells expressing NK-cell markers. Study summary: Cells sorted as CD3+CD56+NKG2C+, CD3+CD56+NKG2C- and CD3+CD56-NKG2C+ T cells supplied the TCR beta repertoires. Within the sequenced cohort of eight donors, seven exhibited HCMV seropositivity and one was seronegative.

CDR1 is SGHTA and CDR2 is FQGTGA in the germline V gene. This CDR3 has 13 residues. TCRdb derives one entry per CDR3 protein from the 5' RACE reads, leaving out DNA. This listing includes some 390,000 distinct CDR3 sequences. The study, taken as a whole, reports: In over 5 donors, dominant CD3+CD56+NKG2C+ clonotypes ranked among the top 10 CD8+ clonotypes. The study found these clonotypes also leading the CD3+CD56-NKG2C+ fraction in a few donors.

As regards this clonotype: Its matching antigen is unknown.

V gene TRBV7-3 combines with J gene TRBJ1-1. The sequence derives from a woman aged 50 to 60 in good health. The material sequenced was blood T cells: a sorted CD56 or NKG2C T cell subset, CD4+ or CD8+ T cells, or bulk PBMC T cells (not recorded which). This CDR3 is CASSPDPAAEAFF.